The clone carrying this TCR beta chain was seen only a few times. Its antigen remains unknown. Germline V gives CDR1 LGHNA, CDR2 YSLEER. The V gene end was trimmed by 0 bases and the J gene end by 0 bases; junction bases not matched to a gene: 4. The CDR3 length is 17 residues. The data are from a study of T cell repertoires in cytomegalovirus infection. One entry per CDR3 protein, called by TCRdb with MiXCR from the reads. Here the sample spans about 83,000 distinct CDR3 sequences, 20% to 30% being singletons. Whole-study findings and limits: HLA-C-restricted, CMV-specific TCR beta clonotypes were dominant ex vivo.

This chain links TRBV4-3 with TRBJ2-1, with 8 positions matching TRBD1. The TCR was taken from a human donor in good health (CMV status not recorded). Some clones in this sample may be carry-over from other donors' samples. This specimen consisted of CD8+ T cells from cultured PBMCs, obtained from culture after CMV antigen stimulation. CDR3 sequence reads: CASSQDIDRGSYNEQFF. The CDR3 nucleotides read TGCGCCAGCAGCCAAGACATAGACAGGGGCTCCTACAATGAGCAGTTCTTC.